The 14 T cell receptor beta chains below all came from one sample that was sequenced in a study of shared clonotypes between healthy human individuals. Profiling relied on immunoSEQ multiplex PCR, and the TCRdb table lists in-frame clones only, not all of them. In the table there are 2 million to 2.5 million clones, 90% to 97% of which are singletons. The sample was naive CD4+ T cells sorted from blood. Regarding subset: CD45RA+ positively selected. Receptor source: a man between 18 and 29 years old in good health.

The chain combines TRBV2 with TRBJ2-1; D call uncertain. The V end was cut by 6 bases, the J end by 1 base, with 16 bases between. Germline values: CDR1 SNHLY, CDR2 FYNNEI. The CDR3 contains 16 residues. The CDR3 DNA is TGTGCCAGCAGAAGGATCGGGTCGCCTTCCTACAATGAGCAGTTCTTC. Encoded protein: CASRRIGSPSYNEQFF.

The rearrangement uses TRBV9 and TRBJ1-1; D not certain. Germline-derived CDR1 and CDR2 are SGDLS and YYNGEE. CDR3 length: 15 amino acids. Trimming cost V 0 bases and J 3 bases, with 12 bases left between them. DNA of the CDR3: TGTGCCAGCAGCGTAGAAGGCAGCCTGGACACTGAAGCTTTCTTT. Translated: CASSVEGSLDTEAFF.

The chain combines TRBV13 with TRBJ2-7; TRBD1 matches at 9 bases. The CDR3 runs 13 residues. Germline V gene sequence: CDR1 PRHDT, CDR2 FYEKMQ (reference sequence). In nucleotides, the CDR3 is TGTGCGGAACCGGGACAGGGTTTTTACGAGCAGTACTTC. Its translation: CAEPGQGFYEQYF.

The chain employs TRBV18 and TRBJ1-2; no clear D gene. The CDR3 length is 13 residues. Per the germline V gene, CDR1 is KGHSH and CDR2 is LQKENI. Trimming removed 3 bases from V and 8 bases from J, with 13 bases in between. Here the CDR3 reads CASSPEESLGYTF. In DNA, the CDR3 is TGTGCCAGCTCACCGGAGGAGAGTTTGGGCTACACCTTC.

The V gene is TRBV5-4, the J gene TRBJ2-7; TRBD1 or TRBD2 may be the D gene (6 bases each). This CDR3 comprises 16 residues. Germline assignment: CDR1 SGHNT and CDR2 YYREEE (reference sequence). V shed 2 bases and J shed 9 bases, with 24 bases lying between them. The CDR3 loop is CASSLFAEGGPKPQYF. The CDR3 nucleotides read TGTGCCAGCAGCTTATTTGCTGAAGGGGGGCCGAAGCCGCAGTACTTC.

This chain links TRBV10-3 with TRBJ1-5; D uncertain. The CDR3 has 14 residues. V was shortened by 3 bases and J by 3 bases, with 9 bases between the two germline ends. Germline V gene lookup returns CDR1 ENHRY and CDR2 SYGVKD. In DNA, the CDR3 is TGTGCCATCAGTGATTTGGGATCCAATCAGCCCCAGCATTTT. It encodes CAISDLGSNQPQHF.

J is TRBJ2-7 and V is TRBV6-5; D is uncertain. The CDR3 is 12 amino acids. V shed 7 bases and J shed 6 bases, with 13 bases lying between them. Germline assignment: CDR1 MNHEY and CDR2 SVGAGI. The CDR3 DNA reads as TGTGCCAGCACCCAATTTTTATGCGAGCAGTACTTC. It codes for CASTQFLCEQYF.

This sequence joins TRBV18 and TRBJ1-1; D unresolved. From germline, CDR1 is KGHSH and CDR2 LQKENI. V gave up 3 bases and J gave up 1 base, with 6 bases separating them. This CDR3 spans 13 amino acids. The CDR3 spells CASSPWENTEAFF. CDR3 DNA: TGTGCCAGCTCACCGTGGGAGAACACTGAAGCTTTCTTT.

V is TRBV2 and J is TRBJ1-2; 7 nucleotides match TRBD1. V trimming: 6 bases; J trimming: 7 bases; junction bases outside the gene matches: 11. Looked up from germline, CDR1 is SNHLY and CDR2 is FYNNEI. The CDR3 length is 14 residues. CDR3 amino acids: CASRGDSSMVGYTF. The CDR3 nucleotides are TGTGCCAGCAGGGGGGACAGTTCTATGGTTGGCTACACCTTC.

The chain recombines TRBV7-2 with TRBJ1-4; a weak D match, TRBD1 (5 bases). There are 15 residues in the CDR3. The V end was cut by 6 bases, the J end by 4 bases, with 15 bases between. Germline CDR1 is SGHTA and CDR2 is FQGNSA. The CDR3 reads CASSRTPPLNEKLFF. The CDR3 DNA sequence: TGTGCCAGCAGTCGGACACCACCTCTTAATGAAAAACTGTTTTTT. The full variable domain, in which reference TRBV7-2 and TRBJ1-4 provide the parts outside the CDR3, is GAGVSQSPSNKVTEKGKDVELRCDPISGHTALYWYRQSLGQGLEFLIYFQGNSAPDKSGLPSDRFSAERTGGSVSTLTIQRTQQEDSAVYLCASSRTPPLNEKLFFGSGTQLSVL.

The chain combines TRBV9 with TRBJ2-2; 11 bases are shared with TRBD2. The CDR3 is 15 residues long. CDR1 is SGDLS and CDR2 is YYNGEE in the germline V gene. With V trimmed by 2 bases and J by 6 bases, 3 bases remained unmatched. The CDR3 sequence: CASSVSGRVAGELFF. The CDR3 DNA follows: TGTGCCAGCAGCGTTAGCGGGAGGGTTGCCGGGGAGCTGTTTTTT.

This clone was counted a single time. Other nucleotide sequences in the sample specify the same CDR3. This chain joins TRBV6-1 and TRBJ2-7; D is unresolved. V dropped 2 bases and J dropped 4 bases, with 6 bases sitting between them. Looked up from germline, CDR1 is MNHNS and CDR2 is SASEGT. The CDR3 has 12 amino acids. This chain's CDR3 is CASSENRYEQYF. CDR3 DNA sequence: TGTGCCAGCAGTGAAAACCGGTACGAGCAGTACTTC.

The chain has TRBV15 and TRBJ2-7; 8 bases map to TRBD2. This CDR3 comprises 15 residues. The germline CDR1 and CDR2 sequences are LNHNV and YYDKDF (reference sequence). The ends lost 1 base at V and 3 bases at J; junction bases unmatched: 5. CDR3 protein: CATSRAERGIYEQYF. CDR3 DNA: TGTGCCACCAGCAGAGCCGAGCGGGGGATCTACGAGCAGTACTTC.

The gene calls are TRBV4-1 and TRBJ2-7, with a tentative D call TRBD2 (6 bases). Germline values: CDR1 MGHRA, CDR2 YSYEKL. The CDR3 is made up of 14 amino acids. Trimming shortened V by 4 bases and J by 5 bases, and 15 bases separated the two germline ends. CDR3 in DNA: TGCGCCAGCAGCCCTCTCGGGGGAGAAAACGAGCAGTACTTC. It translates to CASSPLGGENEQYF.